The clone carrying this TCR beta chain has a handful of counts. The data are from a study of identical twins. TCRdb recomputed calls from the 5' RACE reads with MiXCR, one row per CDR3 protein. This table has approximately 530,000 distinct CDR3 sequences, approximately 20% appearing once. J gave up 14 bases and V 3 bases, and 15 bases lay outside the gene matches. The germline gives CDR1 MNHEY, CDR2 SVGEGT. This CDR3 is 16 amino acids long. The sample was also linked to a second study, of yellow fever vaccine responses in identical twins. That investigation notes: Twins' vaccine T cell response reportedly gave the appearance of partial convergence and partial personalization.

The chain employs TRBV6-2 or TRBV6-3 and TRBJ2-3, with 12 bases fitting TRBD2. This TCR was recovered from a woman between 18 and 30 years old in good health. The sequenced material came from CD4+ T cells sorted from blood. CDR3: CASSYLPSTSGGRAYF. Here the CDR3 DNA reads TGTGCCAGCAGTTATCTCCCCTCGACTAGCGGGGGTCGGGCGTATTTT.